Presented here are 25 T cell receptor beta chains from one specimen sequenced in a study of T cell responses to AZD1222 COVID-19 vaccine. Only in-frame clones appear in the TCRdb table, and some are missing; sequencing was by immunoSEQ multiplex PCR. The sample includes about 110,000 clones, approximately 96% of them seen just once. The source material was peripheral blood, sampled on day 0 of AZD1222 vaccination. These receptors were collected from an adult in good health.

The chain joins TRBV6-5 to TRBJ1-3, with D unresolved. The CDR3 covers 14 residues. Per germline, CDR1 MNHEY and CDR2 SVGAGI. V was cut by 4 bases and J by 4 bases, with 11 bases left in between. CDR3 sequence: CASSWEEDGNTIYF. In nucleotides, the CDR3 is TGTGCCAGCAGTTGGGAAGAGGACGGAAACACCATATATTTT.

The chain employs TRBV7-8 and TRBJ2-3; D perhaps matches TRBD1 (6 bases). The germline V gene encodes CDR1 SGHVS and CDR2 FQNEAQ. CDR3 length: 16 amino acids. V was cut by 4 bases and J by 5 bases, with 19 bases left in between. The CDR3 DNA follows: TGTGCCAGCAGCTCCCAACCCAGGGGTCGTCGAGATACGCAGTATTTT. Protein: CASSSQPRGRRDTQYF.

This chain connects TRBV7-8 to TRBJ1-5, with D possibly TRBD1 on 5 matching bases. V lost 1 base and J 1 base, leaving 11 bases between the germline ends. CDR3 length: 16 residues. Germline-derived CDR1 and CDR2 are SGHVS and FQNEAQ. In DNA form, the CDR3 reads TGTGCCAGCAGCTTAGGCGGGCAGGGCAGCAATCAGCCCCAGCATTTT. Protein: CASSLGGQGSNQPQHF.

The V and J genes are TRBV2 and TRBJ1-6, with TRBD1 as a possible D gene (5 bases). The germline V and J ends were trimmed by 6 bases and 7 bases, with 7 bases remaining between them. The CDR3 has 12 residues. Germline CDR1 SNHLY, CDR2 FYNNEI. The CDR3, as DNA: TGTGCCAGCAGGGGGGGGAATTCACCCCTCCACTTT. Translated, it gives CASRGGNSPLHF.

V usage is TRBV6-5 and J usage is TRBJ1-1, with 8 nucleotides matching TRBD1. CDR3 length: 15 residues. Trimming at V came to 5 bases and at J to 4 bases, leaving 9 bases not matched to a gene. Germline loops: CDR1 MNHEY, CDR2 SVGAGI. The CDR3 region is CASSRRTGRGTEAFF. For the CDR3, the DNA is TGTGCCAGCAGTCGCCGGACAGGGCGGGGCACTGAAGCTTTCTTT.

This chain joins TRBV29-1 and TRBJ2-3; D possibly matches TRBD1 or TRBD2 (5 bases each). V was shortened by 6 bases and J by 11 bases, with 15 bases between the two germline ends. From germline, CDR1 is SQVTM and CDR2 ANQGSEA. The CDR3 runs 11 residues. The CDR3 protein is CSVQPGPMQYF. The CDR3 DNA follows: TGCAGCGTCCAACCGGGACCTATGCAGTATTTT.

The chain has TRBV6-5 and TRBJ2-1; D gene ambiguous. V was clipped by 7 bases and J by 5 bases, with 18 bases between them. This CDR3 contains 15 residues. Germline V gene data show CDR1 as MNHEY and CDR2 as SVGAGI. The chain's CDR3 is CASNNLGTIDNEQFF. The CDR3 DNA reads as TGTGCCAGCAACAACCTAGGAACTATAGACAATGAGCAGTTCTTC.

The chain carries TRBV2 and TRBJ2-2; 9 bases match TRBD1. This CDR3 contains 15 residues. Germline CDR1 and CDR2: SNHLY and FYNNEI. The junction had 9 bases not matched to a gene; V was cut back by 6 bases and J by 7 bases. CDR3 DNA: TGTGCCAGCAGGAAACGGACAGGGGCAGGCGGGGAGCTGTTTTTT. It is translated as CASRKRTGAGGELFF.

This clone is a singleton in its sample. This chain's CDR3 is CASSAGLPYGYTF. In nucleotides, the CDR3 is TGTGCCAGCAGCGCAGGGTTACCCTATGGCTACACCTTC. The chain employs TRBV5-6 and TRBJ1-2; a possible D gene is TRBD1 (5 bases). CDR3 size: 13 residues. Trimming removed 4 bases at V and 4 bases at J, with 11 bases between. Germline values: CDR1 SGHDT, CDR2 YYEEEE.

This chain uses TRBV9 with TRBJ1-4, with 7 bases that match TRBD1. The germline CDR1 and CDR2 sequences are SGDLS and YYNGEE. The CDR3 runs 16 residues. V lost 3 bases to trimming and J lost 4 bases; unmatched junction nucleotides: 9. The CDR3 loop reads CASSERVTGLNEKLFF. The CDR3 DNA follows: TGTGCCAGCAGCGAGAGGGTGACAGGGCTTAATGAAAAACTGTTTTTT.

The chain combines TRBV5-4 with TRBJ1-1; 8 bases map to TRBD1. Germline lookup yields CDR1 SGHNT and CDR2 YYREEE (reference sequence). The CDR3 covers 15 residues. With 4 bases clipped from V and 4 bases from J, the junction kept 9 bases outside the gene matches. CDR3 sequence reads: CASSRMDRAGTEAFF. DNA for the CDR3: TGTGCCAGCAGCAGAATGGACAGGGCCGGCACTGAAGCTTTCTTT.

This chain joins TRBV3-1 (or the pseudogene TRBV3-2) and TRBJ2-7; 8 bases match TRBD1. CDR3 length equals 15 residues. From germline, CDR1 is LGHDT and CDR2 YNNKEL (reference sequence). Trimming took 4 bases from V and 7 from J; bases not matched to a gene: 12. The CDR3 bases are TGTGCCAGCAGCCTCGGACAGGGATGGGTCCGAGAGCAGTACTTC. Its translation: CASSLGQGWVREQYF.

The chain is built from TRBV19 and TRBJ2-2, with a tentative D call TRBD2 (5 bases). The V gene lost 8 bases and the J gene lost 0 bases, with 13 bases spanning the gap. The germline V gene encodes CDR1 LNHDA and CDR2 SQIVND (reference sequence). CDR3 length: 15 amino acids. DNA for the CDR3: TGTGCCAGTTCGTTGGCGGGCGCGAACACCGGGGAGCTGTTTTTT. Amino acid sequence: CASSLAGANTGELFF.

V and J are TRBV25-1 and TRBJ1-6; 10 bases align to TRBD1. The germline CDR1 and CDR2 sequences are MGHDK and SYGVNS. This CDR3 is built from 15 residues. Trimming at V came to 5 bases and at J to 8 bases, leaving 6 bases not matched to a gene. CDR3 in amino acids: CASSYGDRGYSPLHF. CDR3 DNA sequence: TGTGCCAGCAGTTATGGGGACAGGGGATATTCACCCCTCCACTTT.

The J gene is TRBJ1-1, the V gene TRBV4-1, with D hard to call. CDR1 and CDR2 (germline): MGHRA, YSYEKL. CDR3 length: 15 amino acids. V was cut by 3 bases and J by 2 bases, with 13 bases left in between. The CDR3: CASSQRVSVNTEAFF. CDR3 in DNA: TGCGCCAGCAGCCAGAGGGTTTCGGTAAACACTGAAGCTTTCTTT.

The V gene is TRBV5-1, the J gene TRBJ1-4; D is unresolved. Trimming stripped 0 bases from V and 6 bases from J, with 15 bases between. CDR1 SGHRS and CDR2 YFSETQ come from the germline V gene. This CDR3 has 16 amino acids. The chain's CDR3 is CASSLGPINYYEKLFF. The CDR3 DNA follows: TGCGCCAGCAGCTTGGGTCCCATTAACTACTATGAAAAACTGTTTTTT.

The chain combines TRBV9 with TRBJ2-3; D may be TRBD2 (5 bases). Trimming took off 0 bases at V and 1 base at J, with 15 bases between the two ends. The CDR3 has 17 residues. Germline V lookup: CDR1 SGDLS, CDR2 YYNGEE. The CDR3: CASSVGLAKFGTDTQYF. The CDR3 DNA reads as TGTGCCAGCAGCGTAGGGCTAGCTAAGTTCGGCACAGATACGCAGTATTTT.

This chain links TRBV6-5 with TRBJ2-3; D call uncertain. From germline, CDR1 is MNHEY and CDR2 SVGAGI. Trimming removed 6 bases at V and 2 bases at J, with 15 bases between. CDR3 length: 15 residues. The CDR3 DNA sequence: TGTGCCAGCAGGGATCCCGGACGGATCACAGATACGCAGTATTTT. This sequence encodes CASRDPGRITDTQYF.

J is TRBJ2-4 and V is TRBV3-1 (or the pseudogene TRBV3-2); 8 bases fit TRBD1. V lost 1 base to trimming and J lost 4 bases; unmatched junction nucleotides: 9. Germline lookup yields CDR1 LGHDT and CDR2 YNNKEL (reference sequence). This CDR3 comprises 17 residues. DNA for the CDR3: TGTGCCAGCAGCCAAGTGGGAGGACAGGGTGAAAAAAACATTCAGTACTTC. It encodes CASSQVGGQGEKNIQYF.

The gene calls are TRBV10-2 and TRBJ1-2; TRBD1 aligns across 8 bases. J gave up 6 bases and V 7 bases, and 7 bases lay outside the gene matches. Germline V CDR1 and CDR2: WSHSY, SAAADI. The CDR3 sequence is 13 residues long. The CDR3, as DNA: TGCGCCAGCACGACAGGGGTTTTGGATGGCTACACCTTC. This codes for CASTTGVLDGYTF.

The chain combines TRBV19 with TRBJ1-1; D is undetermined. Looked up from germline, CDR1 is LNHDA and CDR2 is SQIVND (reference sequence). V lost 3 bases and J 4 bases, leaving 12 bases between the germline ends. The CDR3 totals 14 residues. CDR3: CASSMGMMGTEAFF. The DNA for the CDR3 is TGTGCCAGTAGTATGGGTATGATGGGCACTGAAGCTTTCTTT.

CDR3 amino acids: CASSLYRGSYEQYF. The CDR3 region has the DNA TGTGCCAGCAGCTTATACAGGGGCTCCTACGAGCAGTACTTC. V and J are TRBV7-9 and TRBJ2-7, with 7 bases that match TRBD1. J lost 0 bases, V lost 2 bases, and 1 base had no gene match. The germline V gene encodes CDR1 SEHNR and CDR2 FQNEAQ (reference sequence). CDR3 size: 14 residues. Combining the CDR3 with reference TRBV7-9 and TRBJ2-7 gives the whole variable domain DTGVSQNPRHKITKRGQNVTFRCDPISEHNRLYWYRQTLGQGPEFLTYFQNEAQLEKSRLLSDRFSAERPKGSFSTLEIQRTEQGDSAMYLCASSLYRGSYEQYFGPGTRLTVT.

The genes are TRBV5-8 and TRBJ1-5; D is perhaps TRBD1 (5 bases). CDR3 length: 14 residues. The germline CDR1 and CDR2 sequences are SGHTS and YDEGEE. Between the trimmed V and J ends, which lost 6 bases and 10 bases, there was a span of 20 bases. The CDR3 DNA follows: TGTGCCAGCACCCCCAGGGTTGGTTGGGGTCCCCAGCATTTT. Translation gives CASTPRVGWGPQHF.

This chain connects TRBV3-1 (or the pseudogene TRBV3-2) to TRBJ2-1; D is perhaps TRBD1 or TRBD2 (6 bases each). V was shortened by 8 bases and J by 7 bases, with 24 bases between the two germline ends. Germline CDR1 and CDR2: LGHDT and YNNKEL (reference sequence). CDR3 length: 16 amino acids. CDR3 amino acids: CASAPGGGQRLNEQFF. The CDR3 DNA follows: TGTGCCAGCGCTCCCGGGGGCGGCCAACGTCTAAATGAGCAGTTCTTC.

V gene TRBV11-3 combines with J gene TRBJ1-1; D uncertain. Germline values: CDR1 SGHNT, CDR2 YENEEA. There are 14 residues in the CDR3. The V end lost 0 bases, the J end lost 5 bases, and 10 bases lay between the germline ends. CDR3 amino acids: CASSLDPDWTEAFF. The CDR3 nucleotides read TGTGCCAGCAGCTTAGATCCGGATTGGACTGAAGCTTTCTTT.